The clone carrying this TCR beta chain was counted between two and nine times. What it binds is not known. The Oncomine TCR Beta short-read assay sequenced DNA from cultured CD4+ T cells. It was cultured CD4+ T cells from which genomic DNA was extracted. TCRdb re-called the PCR reads through MiXCR, storing one row per CDR3 protein. This table holds about 15,000 distinct CDR3 sequences, around 38% found once. These data belong to a study of vaccination and CD4 T cells after COVID-19. Study-level background: The authors used overlapping spike peptides from SARS-CoV-2, HCoV-NL63, HCoV-OC43 and HCoV-229E to stimulate cells. Control wells got either CEFX epitopes, HIV-1 Nef peptides, or no peptide at all.

J was trimmed by 6 bases and V by 0 bases; bases with no gene match: 3. Germline CDR1 is MNHEY and CDR2 is SVGAGI. The CDR3 extends over 14 amino acids. Treatment here: roughly ten-day PBMC culture with coronavirus spike peptide pools or control peptides (ViraFEST assay). Half-medium replacement with fresh IL-2 medium took place on days 3 and 7. What was sequenced was cultured CD4+ T cells from blood. The chain employs TRBV6-5 and TRBJ1-2; 8 bases align to TRBD1. The sequence came from a human donor with COVID-19. CDR3 DNA: TGTGCCAGCAGTTACTCGAACAGGGGGAATGGCTACACCTTC. Protein product: CASSYSNRGNGYTF.